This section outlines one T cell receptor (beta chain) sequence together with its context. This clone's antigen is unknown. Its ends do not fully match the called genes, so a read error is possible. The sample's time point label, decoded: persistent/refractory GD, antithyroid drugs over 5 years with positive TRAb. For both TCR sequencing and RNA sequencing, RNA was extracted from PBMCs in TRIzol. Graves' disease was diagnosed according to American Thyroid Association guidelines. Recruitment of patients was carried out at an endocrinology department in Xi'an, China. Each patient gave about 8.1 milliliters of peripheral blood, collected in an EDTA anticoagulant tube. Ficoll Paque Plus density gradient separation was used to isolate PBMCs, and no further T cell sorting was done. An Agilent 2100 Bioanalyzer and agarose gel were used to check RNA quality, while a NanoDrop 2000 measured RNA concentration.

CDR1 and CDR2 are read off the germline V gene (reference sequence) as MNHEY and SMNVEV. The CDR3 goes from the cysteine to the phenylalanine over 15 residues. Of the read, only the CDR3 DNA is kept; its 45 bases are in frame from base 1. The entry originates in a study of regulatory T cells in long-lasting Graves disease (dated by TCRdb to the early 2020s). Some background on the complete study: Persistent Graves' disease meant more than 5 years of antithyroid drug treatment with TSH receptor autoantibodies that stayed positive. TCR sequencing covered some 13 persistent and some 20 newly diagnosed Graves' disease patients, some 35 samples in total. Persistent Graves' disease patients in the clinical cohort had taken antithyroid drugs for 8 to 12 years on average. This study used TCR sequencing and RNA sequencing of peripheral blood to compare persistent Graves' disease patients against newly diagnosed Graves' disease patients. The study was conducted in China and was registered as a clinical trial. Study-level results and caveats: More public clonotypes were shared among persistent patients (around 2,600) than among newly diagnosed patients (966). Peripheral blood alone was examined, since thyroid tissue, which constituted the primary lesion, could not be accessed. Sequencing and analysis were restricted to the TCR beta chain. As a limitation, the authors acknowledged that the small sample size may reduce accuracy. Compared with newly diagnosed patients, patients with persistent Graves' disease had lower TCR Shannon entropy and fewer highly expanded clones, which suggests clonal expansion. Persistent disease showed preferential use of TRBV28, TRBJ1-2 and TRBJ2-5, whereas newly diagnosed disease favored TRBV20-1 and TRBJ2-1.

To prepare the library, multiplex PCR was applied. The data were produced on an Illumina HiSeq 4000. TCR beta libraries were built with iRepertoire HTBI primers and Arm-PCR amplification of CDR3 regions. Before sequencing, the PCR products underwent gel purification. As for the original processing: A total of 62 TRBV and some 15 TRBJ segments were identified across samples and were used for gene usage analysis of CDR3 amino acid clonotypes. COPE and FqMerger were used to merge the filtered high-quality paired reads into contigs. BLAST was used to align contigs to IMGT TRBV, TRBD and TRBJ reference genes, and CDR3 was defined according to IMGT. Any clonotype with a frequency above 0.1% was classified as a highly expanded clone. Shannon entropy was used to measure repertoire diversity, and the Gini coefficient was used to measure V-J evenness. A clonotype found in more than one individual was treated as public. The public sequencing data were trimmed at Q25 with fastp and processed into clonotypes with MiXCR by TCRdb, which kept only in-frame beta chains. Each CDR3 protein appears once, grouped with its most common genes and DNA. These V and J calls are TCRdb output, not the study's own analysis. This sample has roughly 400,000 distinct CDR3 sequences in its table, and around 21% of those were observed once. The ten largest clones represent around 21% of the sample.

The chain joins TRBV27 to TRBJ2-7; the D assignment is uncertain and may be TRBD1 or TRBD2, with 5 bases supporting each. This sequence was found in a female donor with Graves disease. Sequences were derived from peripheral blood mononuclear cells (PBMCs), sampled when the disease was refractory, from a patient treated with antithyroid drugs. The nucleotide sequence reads TGTGCCACCCAGCAGCTCGGGACCTTCTCCAACGAGCAGTACTTC. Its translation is CATQQLGTFSNEQYF.